The source of this TCR beta chain is a study of blood T cells in healthy people across ages. PCR was performed a second time for about 7 to 12 cycles using a sample-barcoded 5' primer and a J-beta primer mix. TCRdb itself ran the 5' RACE reads through MiXCR, one entry per CDR3 protein. Of over 1,300,000 distinct CDR3 sequences in the sample, roughly 60% were seen once. The CDR3 sequence is 14 residues long. In germline, CDR1 is MNHEY, CDR2 SMNVEV (reference sequence). The sample holds a few counts of this clonotype. Germline and junction disagree at one end, which may indicate a read error. Sequencing was carried out using blood. The genes are TRBV27 and TRBJ2-7; D remains unclear. The origin of this receptor is a man in his late teens or twenties in good health. The chain's CDR3 is CASSPRSHSYEQYF. The CDR3 coding sequence is TGCGCCAGCAGTCCCCGTTCCCATTCCTACGAGCAGTACTTC.